This T cell receptor delta chain was sequenced for a study of gammadelta T cells in human blood. Study results and caveats: Microbial exposure reportedly appeared to drive polyclonal expansion of innate gamma-delta T cells right after birth.

By frequency in the sample, this clone is large. Its antigen is not known. The CDR3 totals 19 residues. From germline, CDR1 is GEAIGNYY and CDR2 EKD. The ends were cut back, 0 bases at V and 0 bases at J, with 14 bases in the middle. TCRdb redid clone calling on the RT-PCR reads using CATT. The table has 650 to 950 delta-chain clones, about 32% seen once. The TCR originated in a human donor. The chain links TRDV2 to TRDJ3, with a possible D match to TRDD3 (6 bases). The sequenced material came from Vgamma9Vdelta2 gamma-delta T cells from infant blood. The CDR3 is CACDTIWGINSWDTRQMFF. The CDR3, as DNA: TGTGCCTGTGACACCATCTGGGGAATCAACTCCTGGGACACCCGACAGATGTTTTTC.